Listed here are 32 T cell receptor beta chains from one sample, sequenced in a study of blood T cell repertoires in COVID-19. Here immunoSEQ multiplex PCR was the method, and the copy in TCRdb shows in-frame clones only, minus some. This table has about 76,000 clones, 91% appearing once. The sequencing sample was made of peripheral blood. The receptors were gathered from a human donor in a cohort sampled during active COVID-19.

V is TRBV5-1 and J is TRBJ2-3; 7 bases match TRBD2. The CDR3 runs to 15 residues. Unmatched junction bases numbered 10, after V lost 7 bases and J lost 2 bases. Germline V lookup: CDR1 SGHRS, CDR2 YFSETQ. The CDR3 is CASQRGTTYTDTQYF. CDR3 sequence (DNA): TGCGCCAGCCAGCGAGGGACTACCTACACAGATACGCAGTATTTT.

J is TRBJ2-1 and V is TRBV9; TRBD1 matches 7 bases. V lost 3 bases, J lost 7 bases, and 13 bases stayed unmatched. CDR1 and CDR2 (germline): SGDLS, YYNGEE. The CDR3 spans 16 residues. The CDR3: CASSAVQAEGANEQFF. The CDR3, as DNA: TGTGCCAGCAGCGCAGTTCAGGCTGAGGGGGCGAATGAGCAGTTCTTC.

This clone was seen more than once but under ten times. This sequence joins TRBV27 and TRBJ2-1; TRBD1 might be the D (7 bases). The CDR3 loop spans 16 amino acids. Germline V gene lookup returns CDR1 MNHEY and CDR2 SMNVEV (reference sequence). The V gene lost 0 bases and the J gene lost 8 bases, with 17 bases spanning the gap. CDR3 DNA sequence: TGTGCCAGCAGTTTATCGACAGGGAGTTGGGAGGATGAGCAGTTCTTC. It specifies CASSLSTGSWEDEQFF.

The chain employs TRBV18 and TRBJ1-3; D remains unclear. V was trimmed by 3 bases and J by 4 bases, leaving 19 bases between them. The CDR3 spans 17 residues. The germline V gene encodes CDR1 KGHSH and CDR2 LQKENI. The CDR3 loop is CASSPAPGPPEGNTIYF. The CDR3 DNA follows: TGTGCCAGCTCACCTGCCCCGGGTCCCCCGGAAGGAAACACCATATATTTT.

The J gene is TRBJ1-5, the V gene TRBV21-1; TRBD1 reflects the table's D call only, with no check against the DNA. TRBV21-1 is termed a pseudogene. The CDR3 length is 20 residues. This CDR3 is CASSKAWWWDRGDSNQPQHF. Here the CDR3 DNA reads TGTGCCAGCAGCAAAGCGTGGTGGTGGGACAGGGGGGATAGCAATCAGCCCCAGCATTTT.

This chain connects TRBV7-8 to TRBJ2-7; D is unresolved. The CDR3 is made up of 12 amino acids. The ends were cut back, 5 bases at V and 2 bases at J, with 7 bases in the middle. Germline V lookup: CDR1 SGHVS, CDR2 FQNEAQ. Here the CDR3 DNA reads TGTGCCAGCAGCCCCCTTCCCTACGAGCAGTACTTC. Its protein is CASSPLPYEQYF. Using reference TRBV7-8 and TRBJ2-7 for the parts outside the CDR3, the full variable domain is GAGVSQSPRYKVAKRGQDVALRCDPISGHVSLFWYQQALGQGPEFLTYFQNEAQLDKSGLPSDRFFAERPEGSVSTLKIQRTQQEDSAVYLCASSPLPYEQYFGPGTRLTVT.

The rearrangement joins TRBV9 to TRBJ1-3; D is possibly TRBD1 (6 bases). This CDR3 is built from 15 residues. Germline V lookup: CDR1 SGDLS, CDR2 YYNGEE. V lost 2 bases and J lost 0, with 9 bases in between. The CDR3 sequence is CASSVGQSSGNTIYF. CDR3 nucleotides: TGTGCCAGCAGCGTTGGACAGAGCTCTGGAAACACCATATATTTT. Combining the CDR3 with reference TRBV9 and TRBJ1-3 gives the whole variable domain DSGVTQTPKHLITATGQRVTLRCSPRSGDLSVYWYQQSLDQGLQFLIQYYNGEERAKGNILERFSAQQFPDLHSELNLSSLELGDSALYFCASSVGQSSGNTIYFGEGSWLTVV.

V usage is TRBV5-1 and J usage is TRBJ1-2; TRBD1 agrees at 8 bases. Germline V gene data show CDR1 as SGHRS and CDR2 as YFSETQ. This CDR3 is built from 16 residues. With 6 bases clipped from V and 3 bases from J, the junction kept 13 bases outside the gene matches. The CDR3 sequence: CASTKHSTGAHYGYTF. The DNA of the CDR3 is TGCGCCAGCACGAAACACTCGACAGGGGCCCACTATGGCTACACCTTC.

This clone has just one count. The chain couples TRBV10-1 to TRBJ2-1; TRBD2 is a possible D gene (6 bases). In germline, CDR1 is WNHNN, CDR2 SYGVQD (reference sequence). Trimming removed 3 bases from V and 3 bases from J, with 12 bases in between. The CDR3 contains 15 residues. In nucleotides, the CDR3 is TGCGCCAGCAGTGAAGGTAGGGGACTCTACAATGAGCAGTTCTTC. Its protein product is CASSEGRGLYNEQFF.

This clone was detected once. The chain links TRBV3-1 (or the pseudogene TRBV3-2) to TRBJ1-4, with a weak D call TRBD1 (6 bases). CDR1 LGHDT and CDR2 YNNKEL come from the germline V gene (reference sequence). The V end was cut by 0 bases, the J end by 3 bases, with 11 bases between. This CDR3 comprises 16 residues. In nucleotides, the CDR3 is TGTGCCAGCAGCCAAGATCTTGGACAGTCTAATGAAAAACTGTTTTTT. Translated, it gives CASSQDLGQSNEKLFF.

The V call is TRBV7-2, the J call TRBJ1-3, with a possible D match to TRBD1 (5 bases). Trimming took off 2 bases at V and 4 bases at J, with 15 bases between the two ends. In germline, CDR1 is SGHTA, CDR2 FQGNSA. CDR3 size: 16 residues. CDR3 coding DNA: TGTGCCAGCAGCTTATTCGGGGGGGTTTCAGGAAACACCATATATTTT. Translated: CASSLFGGVSGNTIYF.

The V gene is TRBV10-3, the J gene TRBJ1-1; D ambiguous. Trimming removed 7 bases at V and 5 bases at J, with 11 bases between. CDR3 length: 12 residues. The germline CDR1 and CDR2 sequences are ENHRY and SYGVKD. Here the CDR3 reads CAIKSEGTEAFF. DNA for the CDR3: TGTGCCATCAAATCCGAGGGAACTGAAGCTTTCTTT.

This chain uses TRBV5-1 with TRBJ2-7; 7 bases line up with TRBD1. Losses at the gene ends were 4 bases for V and 2 bases for J; bases not matched to a gene: 6. CDR1 SGHRS and CDR2 YFSETQ come from the germline V gene. The CDR3 has 14 amino acids. The CDR3 loop is CASSTGQVTYEQYF. The CDR3 DNA reads as TGCGCCAGCAGCACCGGACAGGTCACCTACGAGCAGTACTTC.

The chain has TRBV5-1 and TRBJ1-1, with 10 positions matching TRBD1. Germline V CDR1 and CDR2: SGHRS, YFSETQ. V trimming: 0 bases; J trimming: 4 bases; junction bases outside the gene matches: 0. The length of the CDR3 is 14 residues. The CDR3 spells CASSLGTGGTEAFF. In DNA, the CDR3 is TGCGCCAGCAGCTTGGGGACAGGGGGCACTGAAGCTTTCTTT. Supplemented by reference TRBV5-1 and TRBJ1-1, the full variable domain reads KAGVTQTPRYLIKTRGQQVTLSCSPISGHRSVSWYQQTPGQGLQFLFEYFSETQRNKGNFPGRFSGRQFSNSRSEMNVSTLELGDSALYLCASSLGTGGTEAFFGQGTRLTVV.

The J gene is TRBJ2-7, the V gene TRBV11-2; 10 bases fit TRBD2. Germline CDR1 SGHAT, CDR2 FQNNGV. The CDR3 covers 15 residues. The junction had 5 bases not matched to a gene; V was cut back by 2 bases and J by 4 bases. The CDR3 region is CASSLQPSGGYEQYF. The CDR3 DNA reads as TGTGCCAGCAGCTTACAACCTAGCGGGGGTTACGAGCAGTACTTC.

The rearrangement joins TRBV10-3 to TRBJ2-3; tentatively, D is TRBD1 (5 bases). CDR3 size: 14 residues. Germline V gives CDR1 ENHRY, CDR2 SYGVKD. V was trimmed by 10 bases and J by 2 bases, leaving 16 bases between them. CDR3 residues: CATEMGRNTDTQYF. The CDR3 region has the DNA TGTGCCACAGAGATGGGGCGGAACACAGATACGCAGTATTTT.

A single count supports this clone. The V and J genes are TRBV11-2 and TRBJ2-2, with D maybe TRBD1 (5 bases). The V end lost 2 bases, the J end lost 4 bases, and 8 bases lay between the germline ends. Germline CDR1 is SGHAT and CDR2 is FQNNGV. CDR3 length: 14 amino acids. CDR3 sequence (DNA): TGTGCCAGCAGCTTAACAGGAGCCACCGGGGAGCTGTTTTTT. Amino acid sequence: CASSLTGATGELFF.

The V and J genes are TRBV6-5 and TRBJ1-2; D perhaps matches TRBD1 (6 bases). The germline V gene has CDR1 MNHEY and CDR2 SVGAGI. The CDR3 is 13 residues long. Trimming took 4 bases from V and 2 from J, leaving 8 bases between them. The CDR3 DNA follows: TGTGCCAGCAGTTTCGACAGGAACTATGGCTACACCTTC. It yields the protein CASSFDRNYGYTF.

The J gene is TRBJ2-7, the V gene TRBV19; D is perhaps TRBD1 (5 bases). CDR1 and CDR2 (germline): LNHDA, SQIVND (reference sequence). This CDR3 is 15 amino acids long. The V end lost 3 bases, the J end lost 3 bases, and 15 bases lay between the germline ends. CDR3 loop: CASSILARVGYEQYF. CDR3 DNA: TGTGCCAGTAGTATTCTCGCCAGGGTGGGCTACGAGCAGTACTTC. The whole variable domain, remainder taken from reference TRBV19 and TRBJ2-7, is DGGITQSPKYLFRKEGQNVTLSCEQNLNHDAMYWYRQDPGQGLRLIYYSQIVNDFQKGDIAEGYSVSREKKESFPLTVTSAQKNPTAFYLCASSILARVGYEQYFGPGTRLTVT.

The rearrangement uses TRBV9 and TRBJ2-3, with 7 bases aligning to TRBD1. In germline, CDR1 is SGDLS, CDR2 YYNGEE. Trimming at V came to 3 bases and at J to 2 bases, leaving 6 bases not matched to a gene. The CDR3 loop spans 15 amino acids. CDR3 bases: TGTGCCAGCAGCGGACAGGGATGGTACACAGATACGCAGTATTTT. This sequence encodes CASSGQGWYTDTQYF.

The V and J genes are TRBV7-2 and TRBJ2-2; a weak D match, TRBD1 (5 bases). This CDR3 comprises 13 residues. The ends were cut back, 8 bases at V and 1 base at J, with 8 bases in the middle. Per the germline V gene, CDR1 is SGHTA and CDR2 is FQGNSA. As DNA, the CDR3 is TGTGCCAGCTATACAGGGAACACCGGGGAGCTGTTTTTT. Amino acid sequence: CASYTGNTGELFF.

The genes are TRBV2 and TRBJ2-3, with TRBD2 matching over 7 bases. Trimming took 7 bases from V and 7 from J; bases not matched to a gene: 5. This CDR3 spans 12 amino acids. The germline gives CDR1 SNHLY, CDR2 FYNNEI. CDR3: CASKGTTNTQYF. As DNA, the CDR3 is TGTGCCAGCAAAGGGACTACGAATACGCAGTATTTT.

This chain connects TRBV6-5 to TRBJ1-6; no clear D gene. V was cut by 5 bases and J by 8 bases, with 13 bases left in between. Germline V lookup: CDR1 MNHEY, CDR2 SVGAGI. The CDR3 runs to 14 residues. The CDR3 is CASSTPGEDSPLHF. The CDR3 nucleotides read TGTGCCAGCAGTACCCCCGGAGAGGATTCACCCCTCCACTTT.

The chain carries TRBV9 and TRBJ1-2; 8 bases map to TRBD1. CDR1 is SGDLS, CDR2 YYNGEE, per germline. J was trimmed by 4 bases and V by 3 bases; bases with no gene match: 8. CDR3 size: 15 residues. CDR3 nucleotides: TGTGCCAGCAGCGCAGGGACAGGAAAGTTCTATGGCTACACCTTC. Translated, it gives CASSAGTGKFYGYTF.

This clone was observed a single time. This rearrangement joins TRBV14 to TRBJ2-7, with D unresolved. The CDR3 length is 12 residues. Trimming took off 5 bases at V and 3 bases at J, with 8 bases between the two ends. Germline-derived CDR1 and CDR2 are SGHDN and FVKESK. CDR3 sequence (DNA): TGTGCCAGCAGCTCTAGTTTCTACGAGCAGTACTTC. It codes for CASSSSFYEQYF.

The CDR3 region is CASSLGTAAGQPQHF. The CDR3 DNA reads as TGTGCCAGCAGCTTAGGGACAGCGGCGGGTCAGCCCCAGCATTTT. The gene calls are TRBV7-6 and TRBJ1-5; the D gene is possibly TRBD1 (6 bases). Germline CDR1 reads SGHVS; CDR2 reads FNYEAQ. Between the trimmed V and J ends, which lost 1 base and 6 bases, there was a span of 13 bases. This CDR3 is built from 15 residues.

J is TRBJ2-4 and V is TRBV9; 7 positions match TRBD1. Germline-derived CDR1 and CDR2 are SGDLS and YYNGEE. With V trimmed by 3 bases and J by 16 bases, 7 bases remained unmatched. The CDR3 covers 11 residues. CDR3 sequence (DNA): TGTGCCAGCAGCGGAACAGGGGATCTCTACTTC. It specifies CASSGTGDLYF. Full variable domain (missing parts from reference TRBV9 and TRBJ2-4): DSGVTQTPKHLITATGQRVTLRCSPRSGDLSVYWYQQSLDQGLQFLIQYYNGEERAKGNILERFSAQQFPDLHSELNLSSLELGDSALYFCASSGTGDLYFGAGTRLSVL.

The chain has TRBV2 and TRBJ1-2; D is possibly TRBD1 (5 bases). The CDR3 contains 14 residues. Germline V gene data show CDR1 as SNHLY and CDR2 as FYNNEI. The germline V and J ends were trimmed by 4 bases and 8 bases, with 17 bases remaining between them. DNA of the CDR3: TGTGCCAGCAGTGGGGGCAGGGTAATTTACGGCTACACCTTC. Protein product: CASSGGRVIYGYTF.

The V call is TRBV27, the J call TRBJ1-5; TRBD1 matches at 9 bases. The length of the CDR3 is 17 residues. V lost 2 bases to trimming and J lost 1 base; unmatched junction nucleotides: 6. CDR1 is MNHEY, CDR2 SMNVEV, per germline (reference sequence). The CDR3 sequence: CASSLTGGAGSNQPQHF. The DNA for the CDR3 is TGTGCCAGCAGTTTAACAGGGGGCGCAGGGAGCAATCAGCCCCAGCATTTT.

The chain is built from TRBV6-5 and TRBJ1-6; D uncertain. Trimming left V 2 bases short and J 6 bases short, with 5 bases between. The CDR3 spans 13 residues. CDR1 is MNHEY, CDR2 SVGAGI, per germline. The CDR3 region has the DNA TGTGCCAGCAGTTACCTCAGTAATTCACCCCTCCACTTT. Translation gives CASSYLSNSPLHF.

This rearrangement joins TRBV6-4 to TRBJ1-5, with D hard to call. V dropped 9 bases and J dropped 0 bases, with 6 bases sitting between them. The germline V gene has CDR1 MRHNA and CDR2 SNTAGT. The CDR3 covers 12 residues. The CDR3 is CARQLSNQPQHF. The CDR3 DNA follows: TGTGCCAGACAGCTTAGCAATCAGCCCCAGCATTTT.

The chain has TRBV5-1 and TRBJ2-5; D gene ambiguous. V lost 7 bases, J lost 0 bases, and 7 bases lay in between. CDR3 length: 12 amino acids. Germline CDR1 and CDR2: SGHRS and YFSETQ. CDR3 DNA: TGCGCCAGCTCCAAGCACCAAGAGACCCAGTACTTC. Residues: CASSKHQETQYF.